Below, one T cell receptor beta chain is given with its context. V shed 4 bases and J shed 4 bases, with 13 bases lying between them. The germline gives CDR1 GTSNPN, CDR2 SVGIG (reference sequence). The CDR3 loop spans 13 amino acids. This sample stems from a study of control samples from healthy donors and cancer patients. Using immunoSEQ multiplex PCR, the repertoire was profiled, and TCRdb retains in-frame clones only, with some absent. The top ten clones hold roughly a tenth of a sample with tens of thousands of clones, roughly 89% of them seen once. This chain connects TRBV30 to TRBJ2-5; D possibly uses TRBD1 or TRBD2 (5 bases each). The receptor's source is a woman aged 50 to 60 with colorectal cancer. Specimen: PBMCs. The DNA of the CDR3 is TGTGCCTGGACACGGGACCCTATAGAGACCCAGTACTTC. Translation: CAWTRDPIETQYF. The full variable domain, rest sourced from reference TRBV30 and TRBJ2-5, is SQTIHQWPATLVQPVGSPLSLECTVEGTSNPNLYWYRQAAGRGLQLLFYSVGIGQISSEVPQNLSASRPQDRQFILSSKKLLLSDSGFYLCAWTRDPIETQYFGPGTRLLVL.